The 20 T cell receptor beta chains below were found in one sample sequenced in a study of response to subunit inactivated influenza vaccine. One entry per CDR3 protein, called by TCRdb with MiXCR from the RT-PCR reads. Seen here are hundreds of thousands of distinct CDR3 sequences, around 8% observed once, and the top ten hold 10% to 15%. Specimen: PBMCs from blood, collected around 25 months after vaccination. The receptors derive from a man aged 50 to 69 who received an inactivated influenza vaccine.

At least ten counts were recorded for this clonotype. The chain has TRBV6-1 and TRBJ2-2, with D hard to call. V shed 5 bases and J shed 5 bases, with 15 bases lying between them. Germline-derived CDR1 and CDR2 are MNHNS and SASEGT. The CDR3 is made up of 15 amino acids. This CDR3 is CASSPLNAGTGELFF. The DNA of the CDR3 is TGTGCCAGCAGTCCACTGAATGCTGGAACCGGGGAGCTGTTTTTT.

There are many counts of this clonotype. This chain links TRBV7-9 with TRBJ2-3; D not resolved. Germline V gives CDR1 SEHNR, CDR2 FQNEAQ (reference sequence). The CDR3 extends over 11 amino acids. V was pared by 5 bases and J by 8 bases, with 8 bases between. This CDR3 reads CASSVELTQYF. As DNA, the CDR3 is TGTGCCAGCAGCGTAGAGCTTACGCAGTATTTT.

In this sample, this clonotype turned up a few times. The rearrangement links TRBV9 to TRBJ2-2, with D unresolved. V lost 0 bases to trimming and J lost 2 bases, with 8 bases between them. The CDR3 runs 15 residues. Germline CDR1 SGDLS, CDR2 YYNGEE. CDR3 in DNA: TGTGCCAGCAGCGTAGTGGCAGCCAACACCGGGGAGCTGTTTTTT. It yields the protein CASSVVAANTGELFF.

The table lists this clonotype with a few counts. The chain combines TRBV7-2 with TRBJ2-1; D remains ambiguous. V was shortened by 3 bases and J by 0 bases, with 12 bases between the two germline ends. Germline loops: CDR1 SGHTA, CDR2 FQGNSA. This CDR3 region has 16 residues. In nucleotides, the CDR3 is TGTGCCAGCAGCTTTACTGGGGAAGGCTCCTACAATGAGCAGTTCTTC. Amino acid sequence: CASSFTGEGSYNEQFF.

The V gene is TRBV5-5, the J gene TRBJ1-1; 11 bases fit TRBD1. V lost 5 bases and J lost 5; bases outside the gene matches: 8. Per the germline V gene, CDR1 is SGHKS and CDR2 is YYEKEE (reference sequence). The CDR3 length is 15 residues. CDR3 coding DNA: TGTGCCAGCAGGGGAGGACAGGGGGCTTTTACTGAAGCTTTCTTT. Protein: CASRGGQGAFTEAFF.

This clonotype was seen a handful of times. The rearrangement uses TRBV20-1 and TRBJ2-1; 12 bases are a match to TRBD2. The CDR3 has 18 residues. In germline, CDR1 is DFQATT, CDR2 SNEGSKA (reference sequence). The junction had 15 bases not matched to a gene; V was cut back by 0 bases and J by 9 bases. CDR3 coding DNA: TGCAGTGCTAGAGATCTGGCAGGACTAGCGGGACAGCCGGTTGAGCAGTTCTTC. The encoded protein is CSARDLAGLAGQPVEQFF.

This clonotype occurred many times. The V gene is TRBV11-2, the J gene TRBJ1-2, with D possibly TRBD1 on 5 matching bases. V lost 1 base and J lost 2, with 8 bases in between. The V gene's germline CDR1 is SGHAT and CDR2 FQNNGV. This CDR3 spans 14 amino acids. The CDR3 here is CASSLAGTNYGYTF. In DNA, the CDR3 is TGTGCCAGCAGCTTAGCGGGGACCAACTATGGCTACACCTTC.

The chain recombines TRBV6-6 with TRBJ2-7; no clear D gene. The V end was cut by 4 bases, the J end by 7 bases, with 8 bases between. The CDR3 runs to 11 residues. Germline CDR1 MNHNY, CDR2 SVGAGI (reference sequence). CDR3 loop: CASSSRLEQYF. Written as DNA, the CDR3 is TGTGCCAGCAGTTCGCGACTGGAGCAGTACTTC.

This clonotype came up many times. This chain uses TRBV7-8 with TRBJ1-2; D call uncertain. The germline V and J ends were trimmed by 0 bases and 4 bases, with 6 bases remaining between them. The CDR3 consists of 13 residues. CDR1 SGHVS and CDR2 FQNEAQ come from the germline V gene. Here the CDR3 DNA reads TGTGCCAGCAGCTTAGCGCCTCTCTATGGCTACACCTTC. Its translation is CASSLAPLYGYTF.

There are a few counts of this clonotype. The chain couples TRBV7-9 to TRBJ1-5; perhaps TRBD1 as D (5 bases). The CDR3 has 15 amino acids. Trimming took 6 bases from V and 6 from J, leaving 18 bases between them. Looked up from germline, CDR1 is SEHNR and CDR2 is FQNEAQ (reference sequence). The CDR3 region is CASSSGTDPGQPQHF. CDR3 DNA sequence: TGTGCCAGCAGTTCCGGGACCGATCCGGGTCAGCCCCAGCATTTT.

This clonotype came up many times. This chain connects TRBV12-3 or TRBV12-4 to TRBJ2-1; D possibly corresponds to TRBD2 (6 bases). Between the trimmed V and J ends, which lost 3 bases and 6 bases, there was a span of 9 bases. The CDR3 covers 13 residues. CDR3 sequence reads: CASSFSGGNEQFF. The DNA for the CDR3 is TGTGCCAGCAGTTTCTCCGGGGGCAATGAGCAGTTCTTC.

This clonotype was observed many times. The chain combines TRBV29-1 with TRBJ2-7, with TRBD2 as a possible D gene (6 bases). Germline values: CDR1 SQVTM, CDR2 ANQGSEA. The CDR3 covers 13 residues. Trimming pared 7 bases from V and 6 bases from J, leaving 19 bases between. As DNA, the CDR3 is TGCAGCGCGCGGGATCCTCCCACCGGCGAGCAGTACTTC. Translated: CSARDPPTGEQYF.

This sequence joins TRBV5-1 and TRBJ2-5; D may be TRBD2 (6 bases). CDR1 is SGHRS, CDR2 YFSETQ, per germline. This CDR3 contains 15 residues. V gave up 1 base and J gave up 5 bases, with 15 bases separating them. The chain's CDR3 is CASSLNAGTLETQYF. The CDR3, as DNA: TGCGCCAGCAGCTTGAATGCGGGGACGTTGGAGACCCAGTACTTC.

V gene TRBV7-3 combines with J gene TRBJ2-3, with a weak D call TRBD1 (6 bases). The CDR3 has 16 amino acids. The V end lost 6 bases, the J end lost 2 bases, and 18 bases lay between the germline ends. Germline values: CDR1 SGHTA, CDR2 FQGTGA. CDR3 in amino acids: CASSRTGSGLTDTQYF. CDR3 bases: TGTGCCAGCAGTCGTACAGGGTCCGGCCTCACAGATACGCAGTATTTT.

This clonotype was observed a handful of times. The chain recombines TRBV28 with TRBJ2-7; no definite D call. Trimming cost V 10 bases and J 3 bases, with 16 bases left between them. Per the germline V gene, CDR1 is MDHEN and CDR2 is SYDVKM. CDR3 length: 13 amino acids. This CDR3 reads CATRSPGSYEQYF. The CDR3 coding sequence is TGTGCCACACGCTCACCGGGCAGCTACGAGCAGTACTTC.

At least ten counts were recorded for this clonotype. The V gene is TRBV27, the J gene TRBJ2-1; D uncertain. The CDR3 has 12 amino acids. Per the germline V gene, CDR1 is MNHEY and CDR2 is SMNVEV (reference sequence). Between the trimmed V and J ends, which lost 6 bases and 4 bases, there was a span of 7 bases. This CDR3 reads CASREGYNEQFF. The CDR3 nucleotides read TGTGCCAGCAGAGAAGGGTACAATGAGCAGTTCTTC.

The rearrangement joins TRBV5-1 to TRBJ2-3, with D perhaps TRBD2 (5 bases). This CDR3 is 16 amino acids long. Germline V gene sequence: CDR1 SGHRS, CDR2 YFSETQ. V was shortened by 4 bases and J by 4 bases, with 19 bases between the two germline ends. Here the CDR3 DNA reads TGCGCCAGCAGCCCAGTCCTTTACATCGGGGCAGATACGCAGTATTTT. Its protein product is CASSPVLYIGADTQYF.

The chain recombines TRBV20-1 with TRBJ2-3; 7 bases align to TRBD2. Germline CDR1 DFQATT, CDR2 SNEGSKA (reference sequence). J lost 7 bases, V lost 6 bases, and 16 bases had no gene match. This CDR3 spans 15 amino acids. The CDR3, as DNA: TGCAGTGCGTCAGGGACTACCTACGAACCTTATACGCAGTATTTT. Its protein is CSASGTTYEPYTQYF.

This clonotype was observed a handful of times. The gene calls are TRBV5-1 and TRBJ2-3; 9 bases fit TRBD2. The CDR3 sequence is 16 residues long. V was pared by 4 bases and J by 0 bases, with 6 bases of the junction left unmatched. Germline values: CDR1 SGHRS, CDR2 YFSETQ. The CDR3 DNA reads TGCGCCAGCAGCCTTGGGACTAGCCATAGCACAGATACGCAGTATTTT. Its protein product is CASSLGTSHSTDTQYF.

This clonotype appeared many times. The chain uses TRBV7-2 and TRBJ1-4; possibly TRBD1 for D (5 bases). V dropped 4 bases and J dropped 3 bases, with 9 bases sitting between them. This CDR3 has 14 amino acids. CDR1 SGHTA and CDR2 FQGNSA come from the germline V gene. The CDR3 protein is CASSSDTSNEKLFF. The CDR3 DNA is TGTGCCAGCAGCTCGGACACCTCTAATGAAAAACTGTTTTTT.